This T cell receptor (beta chain) came from a study of blood T cell repertoires in COVID-19. Some clones are missing from TCRdb's copy, which holds only in-frame ones; the method was immunoSEQ multiplex PCR. The profile shows 250,000 to 350,000 clones, 75% to 95% of them singletons. Per germline, CDR1 SGHKS and CDR2 YYEKEE (reference sequence). V was pared by 0 bases and J by 4 bases, with 10 bases between. This CDR3 comprises 14 residues. What the recovered Cohort 3 donors had was two negative PCRs, clearance, or symptom resolution. The TCR was taken from a woman aged 25 to 39 who had recovered from COVID-19. Sequencing was carried out using PBMCs or T cells enriched from blood (not recorded which). This rearrangement joins TRBV5-5 to TRBJ1-2; D gene uncertain. For the CDR3, the DNA is TGTGCCAGCAGCTTGGGGAGGGCGGGCTATGGCTACACCTTC. Translating gives CASSLGRAGYGYTF.